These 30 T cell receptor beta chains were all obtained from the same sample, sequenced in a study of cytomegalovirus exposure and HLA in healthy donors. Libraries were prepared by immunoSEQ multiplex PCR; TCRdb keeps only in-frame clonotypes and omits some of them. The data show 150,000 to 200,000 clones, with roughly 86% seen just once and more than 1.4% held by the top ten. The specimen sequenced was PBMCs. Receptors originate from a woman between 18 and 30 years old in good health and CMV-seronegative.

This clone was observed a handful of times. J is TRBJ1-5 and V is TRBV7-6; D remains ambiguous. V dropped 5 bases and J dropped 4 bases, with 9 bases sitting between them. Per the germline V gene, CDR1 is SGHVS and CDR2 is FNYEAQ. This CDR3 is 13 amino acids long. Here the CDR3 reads CASSLKSNQPQHF. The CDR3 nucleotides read TGTGCCAGCAGCCTAAAATCGAATCAGCCCCAGCATTTT.

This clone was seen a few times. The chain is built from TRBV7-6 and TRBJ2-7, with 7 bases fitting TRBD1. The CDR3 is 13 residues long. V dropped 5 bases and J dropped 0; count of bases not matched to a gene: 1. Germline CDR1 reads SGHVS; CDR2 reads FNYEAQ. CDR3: CASSRDSSYEQYF. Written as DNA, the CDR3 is TGTGCCAGCAGCCGGGACAGCTCCTACGAGCAGTACTTC.

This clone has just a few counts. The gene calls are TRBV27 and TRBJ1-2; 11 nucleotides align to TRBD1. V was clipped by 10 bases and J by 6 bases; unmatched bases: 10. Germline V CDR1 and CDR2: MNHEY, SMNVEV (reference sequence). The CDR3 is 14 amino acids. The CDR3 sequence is CATLPGTGGDGYTF. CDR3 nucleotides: TGTGCCACCTTACCCGGGACAGGGGGGGATGGCTACACCTTC.

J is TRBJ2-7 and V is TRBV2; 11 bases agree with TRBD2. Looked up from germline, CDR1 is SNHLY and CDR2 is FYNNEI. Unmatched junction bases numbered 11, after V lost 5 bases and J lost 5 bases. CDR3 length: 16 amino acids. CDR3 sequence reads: CASSSHPSGGRDEQYF. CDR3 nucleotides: TGTGCCAGCAGTTCTCATCCTAGCGGGGGGAGGGACGAGCAGTACTTC.

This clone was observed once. The CDR3 region has the DNA TGCGCCACTTCCCGGTCGGTCTCTGGAAACACCATATATTTT. Translated: CATSRSVSGNTIYF. The chain recombines TRBV10-1 with TRBJ1-3; D not certain. Trimming pared 10 bases from V and 0 bases from J, leaving 13 bases between. This CDR3 comprises 14 residues. Germline lookup yields CDR1 WNHNN and CDR2 SYGVQD (reference sequence).

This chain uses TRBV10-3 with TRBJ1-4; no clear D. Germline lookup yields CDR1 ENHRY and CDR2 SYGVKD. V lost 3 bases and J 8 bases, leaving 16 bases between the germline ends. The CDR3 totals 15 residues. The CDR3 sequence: CAISDMAEGGEKLFF. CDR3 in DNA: TGTGCCATCAGTGATATGGCCGAAGGCGGAGAAAAACTGTTTTTT.

CDR3 protein: CASREPGQGTYEQYF. In DNA, the CDR3 is TGTGCCAGTAGGGAACCGGGACAGGGCACCTACGAGCAGTACTTC. The V gene is TRBV19, the J gene TRBJ2-7; TRBD1 matches at 9 bases. Germline loops: CDR1 LNHDA, CDR2 SQIVND (reference sequence). V gave up 6 bases and J gave up 2 bases; unmatched junction bases: 8. This CDR3 is built from 15 residues.

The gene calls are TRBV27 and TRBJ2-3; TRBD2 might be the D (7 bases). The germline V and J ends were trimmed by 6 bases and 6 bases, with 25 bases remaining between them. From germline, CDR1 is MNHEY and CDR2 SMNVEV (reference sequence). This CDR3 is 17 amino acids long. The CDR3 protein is CASSASPGGLRADTQYF. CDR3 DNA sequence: TGTGCCAGCAGCGCTTCCCCGGGGGGCCTTAGGGCGGATACGCAGTATTTT.

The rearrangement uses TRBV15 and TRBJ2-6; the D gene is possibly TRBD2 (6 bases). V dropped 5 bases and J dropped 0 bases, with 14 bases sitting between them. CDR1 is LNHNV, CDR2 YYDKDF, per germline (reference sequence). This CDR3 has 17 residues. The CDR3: CATSGTLEPSGANVLTF. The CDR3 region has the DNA TGTGCCACCAGCGGGACTCTAGAGCCCTCTGGGGCCAACGTCCTGACTTTC.

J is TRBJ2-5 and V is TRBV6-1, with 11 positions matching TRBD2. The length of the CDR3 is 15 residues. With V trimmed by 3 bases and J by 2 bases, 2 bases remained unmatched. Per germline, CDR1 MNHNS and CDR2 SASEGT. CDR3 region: CASSDLAGGQETQYF. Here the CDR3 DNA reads TGTGCCAGCAGTGATTTAGCGGGGGGGCAAGAGACCCAGTACTTC.

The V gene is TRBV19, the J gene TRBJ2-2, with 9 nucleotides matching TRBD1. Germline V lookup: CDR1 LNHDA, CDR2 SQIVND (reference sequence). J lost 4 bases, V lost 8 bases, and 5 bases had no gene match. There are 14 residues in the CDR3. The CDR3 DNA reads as TGTGCCAGTTCGGGACAGGGCGGCACCGGGGAGCTGTTTTTT. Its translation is CASSGQGGTGELFF.

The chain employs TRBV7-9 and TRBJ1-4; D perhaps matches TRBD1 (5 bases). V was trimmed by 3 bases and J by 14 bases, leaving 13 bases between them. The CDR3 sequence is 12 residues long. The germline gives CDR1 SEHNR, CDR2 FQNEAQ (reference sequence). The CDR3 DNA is TGTGCCAGCAGCTTTGGGGAGGGACGGCTGTTTTTT. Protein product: CASSFGEGRLFF.

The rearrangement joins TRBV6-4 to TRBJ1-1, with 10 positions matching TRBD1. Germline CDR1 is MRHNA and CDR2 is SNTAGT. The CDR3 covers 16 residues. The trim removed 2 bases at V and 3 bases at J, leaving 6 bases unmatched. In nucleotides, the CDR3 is TGTGCCAGCAGTGACGGGACAGGGGTTGGGGACACTGAAGCTTTCTTT. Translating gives CASSDGTGVGDTEAFF.

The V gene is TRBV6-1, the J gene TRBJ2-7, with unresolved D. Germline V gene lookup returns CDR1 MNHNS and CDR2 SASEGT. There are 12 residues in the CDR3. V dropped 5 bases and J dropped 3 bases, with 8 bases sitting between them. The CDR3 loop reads CASSPSDYEQYF. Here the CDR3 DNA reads TGTGCCAGCAGTCCCAGTGACTACGAGCAGTACTTC.

The CDR3 nucleotides read TGTGCCAGCGCCCCGGGGTATGGCAATCAGCCCCAGCATTTT. It encodes CASAPGYGNQPQHF. V usage is TRBV27 and J usage is TRBJ1-5; D remains ambiguous. This CDR3 has 14 amino acids. V dropped 8 bases and J dropped 2 bases, with 13 bases sitting between them. Germline values: CDR1 MNHEY, CDR2 SMNVEV (reference sequence).

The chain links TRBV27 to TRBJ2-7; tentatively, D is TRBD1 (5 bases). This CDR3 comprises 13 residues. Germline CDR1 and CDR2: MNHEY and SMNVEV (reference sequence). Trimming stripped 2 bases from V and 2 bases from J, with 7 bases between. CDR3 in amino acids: CASSLRQPYEQYF. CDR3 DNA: TGTGCCAGCAGTTTAAGACAGCCCTACGAGCAGTACTTC.

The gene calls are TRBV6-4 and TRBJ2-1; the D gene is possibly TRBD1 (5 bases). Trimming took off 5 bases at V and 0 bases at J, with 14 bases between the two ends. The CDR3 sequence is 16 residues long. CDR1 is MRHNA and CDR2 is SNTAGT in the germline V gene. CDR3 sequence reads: CASSLNRQNSYNEQFF. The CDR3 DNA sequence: TGTGCCAGCAGTTTGAATCGACAGAACTCCTACAATGAGCAGTTCTTC.

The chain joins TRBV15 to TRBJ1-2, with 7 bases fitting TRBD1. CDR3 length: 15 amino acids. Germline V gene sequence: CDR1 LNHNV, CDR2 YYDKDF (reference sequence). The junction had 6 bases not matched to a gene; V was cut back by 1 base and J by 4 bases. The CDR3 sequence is CATSRATGQSYGYTF. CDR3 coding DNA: TGTGCCACCAGCAGAGCTACGGGACAGAGCTATGGCTACACCTTC.

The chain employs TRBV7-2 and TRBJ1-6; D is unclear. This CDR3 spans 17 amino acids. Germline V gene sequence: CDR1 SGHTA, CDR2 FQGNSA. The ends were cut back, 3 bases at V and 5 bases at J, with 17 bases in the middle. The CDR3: CASSLVGSRVNNSPLHF. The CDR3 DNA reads TGTGCCAGCAGCTTGGTGGGGTCGAGGGTCAATAATTCACCCCTCCACTTT.

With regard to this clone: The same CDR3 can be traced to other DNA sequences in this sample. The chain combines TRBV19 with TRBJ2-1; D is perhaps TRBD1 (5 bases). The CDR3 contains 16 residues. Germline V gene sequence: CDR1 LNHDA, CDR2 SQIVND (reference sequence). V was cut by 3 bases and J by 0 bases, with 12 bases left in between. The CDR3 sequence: CASSIQGRSSYNEQFF. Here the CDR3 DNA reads TGTGCCAGTAGTATTCAGGGTCGAAGCTCCTACAATGAGCAGTTCTTC.

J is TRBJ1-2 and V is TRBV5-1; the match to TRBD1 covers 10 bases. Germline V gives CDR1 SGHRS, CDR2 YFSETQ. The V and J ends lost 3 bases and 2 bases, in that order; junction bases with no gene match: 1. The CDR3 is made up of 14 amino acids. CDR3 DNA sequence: TGCGCCAGCAGCTGGGACAGGGGAAACTATGGCTACACCTTC. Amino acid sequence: CASSWDRGNYGYTF.

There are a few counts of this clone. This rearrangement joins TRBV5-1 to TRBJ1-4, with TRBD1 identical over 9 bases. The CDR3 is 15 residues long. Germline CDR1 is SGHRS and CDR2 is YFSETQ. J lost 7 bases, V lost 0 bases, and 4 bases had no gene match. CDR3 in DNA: TGCGCCAGCAGCTTGGGACAGGGGGAGGTTGAAAAACTGTTTTTT. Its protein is CASSLGQGEVEKLFF.

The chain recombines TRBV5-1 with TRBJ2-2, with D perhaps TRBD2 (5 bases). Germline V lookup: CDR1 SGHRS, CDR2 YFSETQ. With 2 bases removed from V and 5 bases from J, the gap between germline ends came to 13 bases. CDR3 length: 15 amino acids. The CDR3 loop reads CASSFKRIVTGELFF. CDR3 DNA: TGCGCCAGCAGCTTTAAGCGGATTGTGACCGGGGAGCTGTTTTTT. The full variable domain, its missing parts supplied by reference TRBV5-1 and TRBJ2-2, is KAGVTQTPRYLIKTRGQQVTLSCSPISGHRSVSWYQQTPGQGLQFLFEYFSETQRNKGNFPGRFSGRQFSNSRSEMNVSTLELGDSALYLCASSFKRIVTGELFFGEGSRLTVL.

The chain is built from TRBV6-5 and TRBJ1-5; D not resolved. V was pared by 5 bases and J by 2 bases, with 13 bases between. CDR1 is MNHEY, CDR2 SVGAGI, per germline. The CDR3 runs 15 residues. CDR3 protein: CASSPNGNGNQPQHF. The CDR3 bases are TGTGCCAGCAGTCCTAACGGGAATGGCAATCAGCCCCAGCATTTT.

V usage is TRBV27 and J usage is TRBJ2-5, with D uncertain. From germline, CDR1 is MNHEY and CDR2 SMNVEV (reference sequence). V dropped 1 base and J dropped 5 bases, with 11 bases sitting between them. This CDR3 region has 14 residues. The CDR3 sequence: CASSLFGLLETQYF. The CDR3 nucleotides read TGTGCCAGCAGTTTATTTGGGCTCTTGGAGACCCAGTACTTC.

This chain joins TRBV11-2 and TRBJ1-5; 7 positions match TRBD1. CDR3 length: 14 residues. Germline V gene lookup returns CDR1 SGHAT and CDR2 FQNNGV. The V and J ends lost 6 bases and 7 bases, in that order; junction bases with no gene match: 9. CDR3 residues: CASRQTGEGQPQHF. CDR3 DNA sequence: TGTGCCAGCAGACAAACAGGGGAAGGGCAGCCCCAGCATTTT.

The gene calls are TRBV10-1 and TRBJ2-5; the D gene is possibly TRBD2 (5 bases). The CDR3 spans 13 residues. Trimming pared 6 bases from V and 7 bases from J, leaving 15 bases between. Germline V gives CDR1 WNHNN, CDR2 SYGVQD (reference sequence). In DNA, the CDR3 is TGCGCCAGCAGGGACTCAGCGCGTGGGACCCAGTACTTC. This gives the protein CASRDSARGTQYF.

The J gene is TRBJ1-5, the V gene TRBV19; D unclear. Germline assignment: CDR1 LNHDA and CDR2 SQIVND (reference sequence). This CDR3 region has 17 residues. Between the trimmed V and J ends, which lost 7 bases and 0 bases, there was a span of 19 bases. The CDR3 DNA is TGTGCCAGTAATGGAGGGAGAAACTTTTATAGCAATCAGCCCCAGCATTTT. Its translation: CASNGGRNFYSNQPQHF.

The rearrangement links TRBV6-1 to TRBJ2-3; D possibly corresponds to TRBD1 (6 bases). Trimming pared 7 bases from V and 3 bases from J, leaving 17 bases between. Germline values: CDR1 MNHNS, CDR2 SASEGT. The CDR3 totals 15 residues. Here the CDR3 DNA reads TGTGCCAGCACCGAGGGGGTGGGGGCGACAGATACGCAGTATTTT. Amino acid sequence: CASTEGVGATDTQYF.

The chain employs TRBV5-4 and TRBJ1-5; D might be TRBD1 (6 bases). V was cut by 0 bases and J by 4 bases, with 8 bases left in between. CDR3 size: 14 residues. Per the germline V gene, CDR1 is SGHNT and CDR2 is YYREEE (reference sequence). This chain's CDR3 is CASSLDRANQPQHF. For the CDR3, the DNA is TGTGCCAGCAGCTTGGACAGGGCGAATCAGCCCCAGCATTTT.